This is a list of T cell receptor beta chains from one sample in a study of glioma-infiltrating T cells. MiXCR, applied by TCRdb to the multiplex PCR reads, yields one record per CDR3 protein. The sample shows around 120,000 distinct CDR3 sequences, roughly a quarter of them seen only once. The material sequenced was glioma tissue, nonneoplastic brain tissue, or PBMCs (not recorded which). These receptors came from a human donor with low-grade glioma or glioblastoma, undergoing nonglioma brain surgery, or in good health (not recorded which). CDR3s include the opening cysteine and the closing phenylalanine or tryptophan. The D gene is left open where the match is weak. Size values are once, few and many counts, or a class for expanded clones, and some rows have none.

d_gene | j_gene | abundance | v_gene | CDR3nt | CDR3aa
- | TRBJ2-4 | many | TRBV6-1 | TGTGCCAGCAGGCGCGCGGCCAAAAACATTCAGTACTTC | CASRRAAKNIQYF
TRBD1 | TRBJ2-5 | few | TRBV18 | TGTGCCAGCTCCCGCGGACAGGAAGAGACCCAGTACTTC | CASSRGQEETQYF
- | TRBJ2-5 | few | TRBV27 | TGTGCCAGCAGTTACACACCACAGGGCCAAGAGACCCAGTACTTC | CASSYTPQGQETQYF
- | TRBJ2-1 | many | TRBV15 | TGTGCCACCAGCAGCACCGCCAAGAGCTCCTACAATGAGCAGTTCTTC | CATSSTAKSSYNEQFF
TRBD1 | TRBJ1-5 | - | TRBV6-6 | TGTGCCAGCAGTTACGGAGGGGGCGGCAATCAGCCCCAGCATTTT | CASSYGGGGNQPQHF
- | TRBJ1-4 | - | TRBV7-7 | TGTGCCAGCAGCTTAGAGTCATTTAGGCGGGAAAAACTGTTTTTT | CASSLESFRREKLFF
- | TRBJ1-1 | medium-sized | TRBV7-6 | TGTGCCAGCAGACTGATGGGGGGGAACACTGAAGCTTTCTTT | CASRLMGGNTEAFF
- | TRBJ2-1 | - | TRBV24-1 | TGTGCCACCAGTGACCCCACGGGACGGTTAGAGCAGTTCTTC | CATSDPTGRLEQFF
- | TRBJ2-5 | once | TRBV18 | TGTGCCAGCTCACCTTGGCCCGAACAAGAGACCCAGTACTTC | CASSPWPEQETQYF
- | TRBJ2-2 | many | TRBV6-2/TRBV6-3 | TGTGCCAGCAGTTACAGGGGCCGCACCGGGGAGCTGTTTTTT | CASSYRGRTGELFF
TRBD2 | TRBJ2-1 | many | TRBV6-6 | TGTGCCAGCAGTTACTCGCGGGGGGGGGGCTACAATGAGCAGTTCTTC | CASSYSRGGGYNEQFF
TRBD2 | TRBJ2-5 | - | TRBV7-2 | TGTGCCAGCAGCTTGATTTTCAGAGCGGGGGGGCTAAAGACCCAGTACTTC | CASSLIFRAGGLKTQYF
- | TRBJ1-5 | few | TRBV4-1 | TGCGCCAGCAGCCAAGATTTCCGATCAAGAAGCAATCAGCCCCAGCATTTT | CASSQDFRSRSNQPQHF
- | TRBJ2-2 | - | TRBV19 | TGTGCCAGTAGCCCAGCGAACACCGGGGAGCTGTTTTTT | CASSPANTGELFF
- | TRBJ1-5 | - | TRBV10-3 | TGTGCCATCAGTGTGGAGGGGGGTCAGCCCCAGCATTTT | CAISVEGGQPQHF
- | TRBJ2-1 | - | TRBV7-2 | TGTGCCAGTAGCTTACTAGCCGGCTCCTACAATGAGCAGTTCTTC | CASSLLAGSYNEQFF
- | TRBJ2-3 | few | TRBV7-2 | TGTGCCAGCATCCTCCGGGGTCCCGGTCCAGATACGCAGTATTTT | CASILRGPGPDTQYF
- | TRBJ1-6 | - | TRBV4-2 | TGTGCCAGCAGCCAAGGGGGTTCACCCCTCCACTTT | CASSQGGSPLHF
- | TRBJ2-1 | - | TRBV18 | TGTGCCAGCTCACCACCTGGTAGAGGGCAGTTCTTC | CASSPPGRGQFF
- | TRBJ1-1 | many | TRBV20-1 | TGCAGTGCGAGAGACGGCAACACTGAAGCTTTCTTT | CSARDGNTEAFF
TRBD2 | TRBJ2-5 | - | TRBV28 | TGTGCCAGCAGTCAGCGGGGGGCGTACCAAGAGACCCAGTACTTC | CASSQRGAYQETQYF
TRBD1 | TRBJ1-5 | - | TRBV19 | TGTGCCAGTAGTACGACCGGACAGGGGCGGAATCAGCCCCAGCATTTT | CASSTTGQGRNQPQHF
- | TRBJ2-1 | many | TRBV27 | TGTGCCAGCAGGGCCCGGACTCGAAGCTCCTACAATGAGCAGTTCTTC | CASRARTRSSYNEQFF
- | TRBJ1-1 | few | TRBV7-9 | TGTGCCAGCAGCTTAGGGACGGTCCCTGAAGCTTTCTTT | CASSLGTVPEAFF
TRBD1 | TRBJ1-1 | - | TRBV5-1 | TGCGCCAGCGCCCAGGACAGGCCTTACACTGAAGCTTTCTTT | CASAQDRPYTEAFF
- | TRBJ1-5 | few | TRBV6-6 | TGTGCCAGCAGTTACCTCCAATCAGAGCCCCAGCATTTT | CASSYLQSEPQHF
- | TRBJ1-5 | - | TRBV12-3/TRBV12-4 | TGTGCCAGCAGGGCGAGGGGGAAACAGCCCCAGCATTTT | CASRARGKQPQHF
- | TRBJ2-2 | - | TRBV6-1 | TGTGCCAGCAAACATCCGAACACCGGGGAGCTGTTTTTT | CASKHPNTGELFF
- | TRBJ1-5 | - | TRBV19 | TGTGCCAGTACCCCCCAGGATAGCAATCAGCCCCAGCATTTT | CASTPQDSNQPQHF
- | TRBJ2-1 | few | TRBV11-2 | TGTGCCAGCAGCTTAGAGGGACTGGGGAATGAGCAGTTCTTC | CASSLEGLGNEQFF
- | TRBJ2-1 | many | TRBV25-1 | TGTGCCAGCAGTCGGCGGGGAACTGGGTCAAGGGAGCAGTTCTTC | CASSRRGTGSREQFF
- | TRBJ2-1 | few | TRBV7-3 | TGTGCCAGCAGCGCGCACAACTGGAATGAGCAGTTCTTC | CASSAHNWNEQFF
- | TRBJ2-1 | few | TRBV12-3/TRBV12-4 | TGTGCCAGCAACACGGGGAGCTCCTACAATGAGCAGTTCTTC | CASNTGSSYNEQFF
- | TRBJ1-1 | - | TRBV28 | TGTGCCAGCAGTTTATGGGCAGGGCGGACAACTGAAGCTTTCTTT | CASSLWAGRTTEAFF
- | TRBJ2-5 | few | TRBV7-6 | TGTGCCAGCAGCCGAGGGTGGGGAGAGACCCAGTACTTC | CASSRGWGETQYF
- | TRBJ1-2 | many | TRBV3-1 | TGTGCCAGCAGCCACAGTTCGGGGGCTGGCTACACCTTC | CASSHSSGAGYTF
TRBD2 | TRBJ2-3 | - | TRBV28 | TGTGCGTTGGGGGTAGCGGGGGTGCAAGATACGCAGTATTTT | CALGVAGVQDTQYF
- | TRBJ1-6 | many | TRBV12-3/TRBV12-4 | TGTGCCAGCAGAGGGAATTCACCCCTCCACTTT | CASRGNSPLHF
- | TRBJ2-5 | few | TRBV12-3/TRBV12-4 | TGTGCCAGCAGTTTACACTACCTGCAAGAGACCCAGTACTTC | CASSLHYLQETQYF
TRBD1 | TRBJ1-5 | - | TRBV5-4 | TGTGCCAGCAGCTTGGAACGCTTTGGGACAGCGAATCAGCCCCAACATTTT | CASSLERFGTANQPQHF
TRBD2 | TRBJ2-1 | few | TRBV6-6 | TGTGCCAGCAGTTACGGAGGGAGGGAGTGGTTCTTC | CASSYGGREWFF
- | TRBJ1-6 | - | TRBV27 | TGTGCCAGCAGTGTGGGCTATAATTCACTCCTCCACTTT | CASSVGYNSLLHF
TRBD1 | TRBJ1-4 | - | TRBV20-1 | TGCAGTGCGAGGGACAGCGCAACTAATGAAAAACTTTTTTTT | CSARDSATNEKLFF
- | TRBJ2-1 | many | TRBV20-1 | TGCAGTGCTAGTTCGGGGAATGAGCAGTTCTTC | CSASSGNEQFF
TRBD1 | TRBJ1-5 | many | TRBV7-2 | TGTGCCAGCAGCCAGCGGACAGGGGCAAATCAGCCCCAGCATTTT | CASSQRTGANQPQHF